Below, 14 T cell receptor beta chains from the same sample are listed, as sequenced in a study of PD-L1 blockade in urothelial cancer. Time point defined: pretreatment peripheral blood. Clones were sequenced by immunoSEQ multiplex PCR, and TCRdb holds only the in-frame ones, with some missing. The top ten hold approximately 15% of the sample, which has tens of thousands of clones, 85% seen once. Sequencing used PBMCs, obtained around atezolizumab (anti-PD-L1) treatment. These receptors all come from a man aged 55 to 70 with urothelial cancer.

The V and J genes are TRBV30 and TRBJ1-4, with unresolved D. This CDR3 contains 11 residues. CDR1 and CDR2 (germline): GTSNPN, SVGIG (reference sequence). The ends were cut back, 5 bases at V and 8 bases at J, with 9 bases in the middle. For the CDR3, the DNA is TGTGCCTGGGTACGAGGCGAAAAACTGTTTTTT. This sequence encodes CAWVRGEKLFF.

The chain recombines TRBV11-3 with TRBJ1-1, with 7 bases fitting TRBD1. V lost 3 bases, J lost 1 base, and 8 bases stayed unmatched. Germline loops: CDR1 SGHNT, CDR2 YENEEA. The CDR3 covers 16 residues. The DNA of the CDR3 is TGTGCCAGCAGCTTTTTCTGGACAGGCCAGAACACTGAAGCTTTCTTT. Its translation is CASSFFWTGQNTEAFF. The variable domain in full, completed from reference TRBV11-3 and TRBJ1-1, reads EAGVVQSPRYKIIEKKQPVAFWCNPISGHNTLYWYLQNLGQGPELLIRYENEEAVDDSQLPKDRFSAERLKGVDSTLKIQPAELGDSAVYLCASSFFWTGQNTEAFFGQGTRLTVV.

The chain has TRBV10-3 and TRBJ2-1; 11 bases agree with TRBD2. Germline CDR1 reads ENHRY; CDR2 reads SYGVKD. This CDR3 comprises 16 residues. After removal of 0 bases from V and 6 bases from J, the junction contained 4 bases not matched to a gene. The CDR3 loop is CAISESISGGGNEQFF. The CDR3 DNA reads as TGTGCCATCAGTGAGTCCATTAGCGGGGGGGGCAATGAGCAGTTCTTC.

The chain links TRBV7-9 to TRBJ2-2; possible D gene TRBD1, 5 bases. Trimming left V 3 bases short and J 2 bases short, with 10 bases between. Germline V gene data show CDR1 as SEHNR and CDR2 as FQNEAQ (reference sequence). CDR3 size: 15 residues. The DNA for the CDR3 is TGTGCCAGCAGCTTTAGACAGTCCAACACCGGGGAGCTGTTTTTT. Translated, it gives CASSFRQSNTGELFF.

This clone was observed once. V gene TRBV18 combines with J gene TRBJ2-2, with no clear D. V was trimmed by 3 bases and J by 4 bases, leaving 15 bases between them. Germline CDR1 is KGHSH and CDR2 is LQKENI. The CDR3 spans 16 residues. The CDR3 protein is CASSPMRIEVTGELFF. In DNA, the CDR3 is TGTGCCAGCTCACCGATGCGTATTGAGGTCACCGGGGAGCTGTTTTTT.

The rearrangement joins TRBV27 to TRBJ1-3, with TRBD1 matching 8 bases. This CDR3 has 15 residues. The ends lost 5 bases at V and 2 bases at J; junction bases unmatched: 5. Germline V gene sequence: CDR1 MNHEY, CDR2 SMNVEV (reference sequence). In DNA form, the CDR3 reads TGTGCCAGCAGTCAAAGGACAGGGACTGGAAACACCATATATTTT. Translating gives CASSQRTGTGNTIYF.

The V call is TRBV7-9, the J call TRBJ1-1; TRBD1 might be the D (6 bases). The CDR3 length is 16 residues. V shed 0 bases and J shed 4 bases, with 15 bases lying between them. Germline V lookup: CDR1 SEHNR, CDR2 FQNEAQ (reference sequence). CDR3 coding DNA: TGTGCCAGCAGCTTAGCGGGGCAGGGGTTCGGCACTGAAGCTTTCTTT. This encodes CASSLAGQGFGTEAFF.

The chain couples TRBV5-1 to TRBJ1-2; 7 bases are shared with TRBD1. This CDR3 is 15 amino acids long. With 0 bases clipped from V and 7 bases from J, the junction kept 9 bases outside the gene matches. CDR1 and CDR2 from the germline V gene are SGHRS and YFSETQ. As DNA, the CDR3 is TGCGCCAGCAGCTTGGTAGGAGGGGGCGCCGGTGGCTACACCTTC. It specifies CASSLVGGGAGGYTF.

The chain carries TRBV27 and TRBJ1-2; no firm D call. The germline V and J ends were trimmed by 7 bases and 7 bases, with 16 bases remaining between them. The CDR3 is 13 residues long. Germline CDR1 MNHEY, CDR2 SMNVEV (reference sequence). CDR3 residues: CASTPTLEAGYTF. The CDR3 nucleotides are TGTGCCAGCACCCCAACTTTAGAGGCTGGCTACACCTTC.

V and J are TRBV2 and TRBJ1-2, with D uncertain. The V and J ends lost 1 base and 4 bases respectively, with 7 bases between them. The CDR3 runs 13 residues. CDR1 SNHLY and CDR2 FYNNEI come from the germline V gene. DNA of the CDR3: TGTGCCAGCAGTGAAGTCCCAGGCTATGGCTACACCTTC. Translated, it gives CASSEVPGYGYTF. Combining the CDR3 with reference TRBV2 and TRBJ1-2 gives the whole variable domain EPEVTQTPSHQVTQMGQEVILRCVPISNHLYFYWYRQILGQKVEFLVSFYNNEISEKSEIFDDQFSVERPDGSNFTLKIRSTKLEDSAMYFCASSEVPGYGYTFGSGTRLTVV.

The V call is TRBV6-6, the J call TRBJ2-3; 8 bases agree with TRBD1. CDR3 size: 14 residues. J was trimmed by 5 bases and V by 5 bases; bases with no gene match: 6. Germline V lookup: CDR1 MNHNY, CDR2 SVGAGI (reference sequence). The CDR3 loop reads CASSHAGGVDTQYF. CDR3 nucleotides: TGTGCCAGCAGTCACGCAGGGGGCGTAGATACGCAGTATTTT.

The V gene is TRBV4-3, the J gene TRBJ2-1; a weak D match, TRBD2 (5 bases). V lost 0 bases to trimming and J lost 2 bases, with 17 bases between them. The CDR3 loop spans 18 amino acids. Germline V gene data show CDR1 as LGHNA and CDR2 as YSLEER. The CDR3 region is CASSQDRGSRSTYNEQFF. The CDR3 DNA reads TGCGCCAGCAGCCAAGATCGGGGTAGCCGCAGTACCTACAATGAGCAGTTCTTC.

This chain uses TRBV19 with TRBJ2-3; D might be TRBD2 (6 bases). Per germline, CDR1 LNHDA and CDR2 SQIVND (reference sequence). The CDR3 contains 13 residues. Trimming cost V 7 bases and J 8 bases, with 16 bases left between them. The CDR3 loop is CASIGLPWPTQYF. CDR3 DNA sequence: TGTGCCAGTATCGGACTACCGTGGCCTACGCAGTATTTT.

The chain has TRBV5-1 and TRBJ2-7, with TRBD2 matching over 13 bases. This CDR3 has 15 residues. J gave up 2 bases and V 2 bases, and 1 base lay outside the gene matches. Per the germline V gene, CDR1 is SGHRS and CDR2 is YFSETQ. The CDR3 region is CASSLTSGGAYEQYF. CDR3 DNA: TGCGCCAGCAGCTTAACTAGCGGGGGGGCCTACGAGCAGTACTTC.